This T cell receptor beta chain emerged from a study of post-analysis software for immune sequencing data. Study-wide context: There were relapsing-remitting, secondary progressive and progressive-relapsing multiple sclerosis among the disease courses included. Study results and caveats: Among five TRBV segments more frequent in patients than controls were TRBV5-6, TRBV5-1 and TRBV20-1. Significantly lower normalized Chao1 diversity was found in patients with multiple sclerosis relative to controls.

The authors incorporated unique molecular identifiers into the TCR beta cDNA libraries. Researchers reported 550,000 or so cDNA molecules coming from about 1 to 10 million T cells. MiXCR was run by TCRdb on the PCR reads, yielding one entry per CDR3 protein. Found here are approximately 770,000 distinct CDR3 sequences, 40% to 55% of them singletons; the top ten hold roughly 4.9%. In regard to this clonotype: Antigen specificity is unknown.

CDR1 and CDR2 (germline): SGHTA, FQGNSA. This CDR3 is 18 amino acids long. The chain has TRBV7-2 and TRBJ2-4; 11 bases agree with TRBD1. Near its end, the DNA agrees better with TRBJ2-7, so the J call may be wrong. Sequenced: blood. The sequence was obtained from a girl aged 5-17 years with multiple sclerosis. The CDR3 loop reads CASSMTGTGGYSTYEQYF. In DNA form, the CDR3 reads TGTGCCAGCAGCATGACCGGGACAGGGGGTTATAGCACCTACGAGCAGTACTTC.